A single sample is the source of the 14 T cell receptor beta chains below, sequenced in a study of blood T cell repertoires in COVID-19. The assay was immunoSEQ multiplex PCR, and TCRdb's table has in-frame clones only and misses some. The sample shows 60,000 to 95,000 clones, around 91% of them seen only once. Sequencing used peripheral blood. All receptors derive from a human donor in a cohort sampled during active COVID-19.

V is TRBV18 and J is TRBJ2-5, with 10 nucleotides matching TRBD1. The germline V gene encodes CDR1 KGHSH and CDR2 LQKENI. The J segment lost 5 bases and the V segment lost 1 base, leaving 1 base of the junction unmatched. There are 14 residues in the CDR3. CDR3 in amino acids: CASSPQGQGETQYF. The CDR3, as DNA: TGTGCCAGCTCACCACAGGGACAGGGGGAGACCCAGTACTTC.

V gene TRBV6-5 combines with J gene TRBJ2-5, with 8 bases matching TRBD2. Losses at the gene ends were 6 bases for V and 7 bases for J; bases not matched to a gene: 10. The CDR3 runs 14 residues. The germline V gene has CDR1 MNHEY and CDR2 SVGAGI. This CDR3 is CASRLDGGAGTQYF. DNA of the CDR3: TGTGCCAGCAGGCTGGACGGGGGGGCAGGGACCCAGTACTTC.

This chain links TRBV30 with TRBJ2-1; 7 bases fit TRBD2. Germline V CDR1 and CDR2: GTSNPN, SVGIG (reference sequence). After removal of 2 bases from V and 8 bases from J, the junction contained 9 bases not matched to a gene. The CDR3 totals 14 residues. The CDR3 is CAWSKQGGLDEQFF. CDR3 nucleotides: TGTGCCTGGAGTAAGCAGGGAGGGCTCGATGAGCAGTTCTTC.

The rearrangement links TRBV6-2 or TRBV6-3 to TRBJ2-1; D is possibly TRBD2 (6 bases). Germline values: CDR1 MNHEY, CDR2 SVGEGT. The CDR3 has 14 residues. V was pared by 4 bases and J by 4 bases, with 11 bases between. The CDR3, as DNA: TGTGCCAGCAGTTCTCCGGGACTTTACAATGAGCAGTTCTTC. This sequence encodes CASSSPGLYNEQFF.

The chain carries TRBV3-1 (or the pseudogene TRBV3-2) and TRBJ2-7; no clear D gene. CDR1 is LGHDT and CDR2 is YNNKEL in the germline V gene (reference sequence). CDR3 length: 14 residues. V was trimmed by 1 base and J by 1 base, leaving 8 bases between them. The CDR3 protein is CASSQGPQSYEQYF. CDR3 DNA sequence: TGTGCCAGCAGCCAAGGTCCACAATCCTACGAGCAGTACTTC.

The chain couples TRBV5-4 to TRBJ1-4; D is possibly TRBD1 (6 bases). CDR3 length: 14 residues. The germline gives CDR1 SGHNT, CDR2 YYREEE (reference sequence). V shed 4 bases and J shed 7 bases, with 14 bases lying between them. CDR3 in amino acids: CASSRNRDGEKLFF. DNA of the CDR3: TGTGCCAGCAGCCGAAACAGGGACGGTGAAAAACTGTTTTTT.

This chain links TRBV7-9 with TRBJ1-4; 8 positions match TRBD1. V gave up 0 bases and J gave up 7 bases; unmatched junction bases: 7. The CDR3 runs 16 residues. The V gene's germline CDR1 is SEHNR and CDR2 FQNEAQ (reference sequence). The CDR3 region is CASSLAQGAFFEKLFF. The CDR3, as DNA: TGTGCCAGCAGCTTAGCGCAGGGGGCCTTCTTTGAAAAACTGTTTTTT.

The DNA of the CDR3 is TGTGCCAGCAACCCACACCCCACGGGGGGGCAAATGACAGATACGCAGTATTTT. It is translated as CASNPHPTGGQMTDTQYF. This chain uses TRBV5-4 with TRBJ2-3; the match to TRBD2 covers 8 bases. The CDR3 is 18 residues long. Germline CDR1 reads SGHNT; CDR2 reads YYREEE (reference sequence). J was trimmed by 3 bases and V by 6 bases; bases with no gene match: 18.

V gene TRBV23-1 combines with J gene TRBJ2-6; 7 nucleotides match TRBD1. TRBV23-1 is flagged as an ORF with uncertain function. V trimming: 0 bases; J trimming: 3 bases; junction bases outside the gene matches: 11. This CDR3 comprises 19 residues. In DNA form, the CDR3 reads TGCGCCAGCAGTCAATCTTGGGACAGCAAATCGCTTGGGGCCAACGTCCTGACTTTC. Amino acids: CASSQSWDSKSLGANVLTF.

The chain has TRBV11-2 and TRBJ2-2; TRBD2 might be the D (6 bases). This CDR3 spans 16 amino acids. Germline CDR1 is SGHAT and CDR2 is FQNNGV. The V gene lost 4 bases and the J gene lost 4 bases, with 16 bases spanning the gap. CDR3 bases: TGTGCCAGCAGCTCCGAGGGACTCCCACCCACCGGGGAGCTGTTTTTT. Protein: CASSSEGLPPTGELFF.

CDR3 residues: CASSVDRSTYEQYF. CDR3 bases: TGTGCCAGCAGCGTAGACAGGAGTACCTACGAGCAGTACTTC. V gene TRBV7-9 combines with J gene TRBJ2-7; D possibly corresponds to TRBD1 (6 bases). The CDR3 totals 14 residues. CDR1 and CDR2 from the germline V gene are SEHNR and FQNEAQ (reference sequence). Deletions cut 5 bases from V and 2 bases from J, with 13 bases between.

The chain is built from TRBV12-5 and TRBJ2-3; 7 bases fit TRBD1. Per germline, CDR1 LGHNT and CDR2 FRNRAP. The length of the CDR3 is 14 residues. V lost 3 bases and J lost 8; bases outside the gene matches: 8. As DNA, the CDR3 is TGTGCTAGTGGTTTCTTCTTAGGGGGCGGTACGCAGTATTTT. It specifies CASGFFLGGGTQYF.

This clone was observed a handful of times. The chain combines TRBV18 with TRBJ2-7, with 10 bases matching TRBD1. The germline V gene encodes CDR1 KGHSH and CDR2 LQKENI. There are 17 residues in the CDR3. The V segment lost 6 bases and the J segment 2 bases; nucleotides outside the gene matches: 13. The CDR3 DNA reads TGTGCCAGCTCCCTCACCCCTTGGGACAGGGGCACCTACGAGCAGTACTTC. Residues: CASSLTPWDRGTYEQYF.

The CDR3 reads CASSMGQGMNTEAFF. For the CDR3, the DNA is TGTGCCAGCAGCATGGGACAGGGAATGAACACTGAAGCTTTCTTT. This sequence joins TRBV5-6 and TRBJ1-1; TRBD1 matches 9 bases. The CDR3 runs 15 residues. With 4 bases clipped from V and 0 bases from J, the junction kept 4 bases outside the gene matches. Germline loops: CDR1 SGHDT, CDR2 YYEEEE.